This entry lists 7 T cell receptor beta chains sequenced from one sample in a study of human T cells and chemical hapten exposure. Indicated time point: patch test 3, about 24 weeks after DPC sensitization. Treatment denoted: therapeutic diphenylcyclopropenone sensitization with weekly scalp DPC. TCRdb reanalysed the RACE reads using MiXCR and keeps one entry per CDR3 protein. The table includes approximately 86,000 distinct CDR3 sequences, roughly a tenth detected once. The specimen was whole blood, collected in connection with sensitization to the hapten diphenylcyclopropenone (DPC). All receptors come from a woman younger than 45 with alopecia areata. Some clones in this sample may be carry-over from other donors' samples.

The V and J genes are TRBV9 and TRBJ2-3, with D perhaps given as TRBD1 or TRBD2 (7 bases each). Germline assignment: CDR1 SGDLS and CDR2 YYNGEE. Between the trimmed V and J ends, which lost 4 bases and 0 bases, there was a span of 12 bases. CDR3 length equals 15 residues. The CDR3 region is CASSFRGGSTDTQYF. The CDR3 DNA follows: TGTGCCAGCAGCTTCAGGGGGGGCAGCACAGATACGCAGTATTTT.

This clonotype came up many times. This CDR3 is CASSPPWGTEAFF. The DNA for the CDR3 is TGTGCCAGCTCACCACCCTGGGGTACTGAAGCTTTCTTT. The chain couples TRBV18 to TRBJ1-1; D unclear. V was clipped by 0 bases and J by 5 bases, with 7 bases between them. The CDR3 is 13 residues long. The germline gives CDR1 KGHSH, CDR2 LQKENI.

This chain's CDR3 is CASGSRDTQYF. The CDR3 region has the DNA TGTGCCAGCGGGTCCAGGGATACGCAGTATTTT. This rearrangement joins TRBV7-2 to TRBJ2-3; D is unresolved. Germline lookup yields CDR1 SGHTA and CDR2 FQGNSA. This CDR3 comprises 11 residues. Trimming removed 8 bases at V and 6 bases at J, with 9 bases between. Together with reference TRBV7-2 and TRBJ2-3, the CDR3 gives the full variable domain: GAGVSQSPSNKVTEKGKDVELRCDPISGHTALYWYRQSLGQGLEFLIYFQGNSAPDKSGLPSDRFSAERTGGSVSTLTIQRTQQEDSAVYLCASGSRDTQYFGPGTRLTVL.

This chain connects TRBV28 to TRBJ1-5; a possible D gene is TRBD1 (5 bases). The CDR3 loop spans 12 amino acids. Germline lookup yields CDR1 MDHEN and CDR2 SYDVKM. With 4 bases removed from V and 9 bases from J, the gap between germline ends came to 10 bases. For the CDR3, the DNA is TGTGCCAGCAGTTCCCCCGGGGGGCCCCAGCATTTT. This sequence encodes CASSSPGGPQHF.

This clonotype was observed a handful of times. The chain combines TRBV10-2 with TRBJ2-5; possibly TRBD1 or TRBD2 for D (5 bases each). CDR1 and CDR2 from the germline V gene are WSHSY and SAAADI. The germline V and J ends were trimmed by 5 bases and 8 bases, with 12 bases remaining between them. CDR3 length equals 12 residues. The CDR3 region is CASSIVGETQYF. The CDR3 region has the DNA TGCGCCAGCAGTATAGTGGGGGAAACCCAGTACTTC.

This chain joins TRBV19 and TRBJ1-5; 7 bases are a match to TRBD1. Germline-derived CDR1 and CDR2 are LNHDA and SQIVND (reference sequence). V was clipped by 10 bases and J by 6 bases; unmatched bases: 12. This CDR3 spans 14 amino acids. DNA for the CDR3: TGTGCCATCCTAGGACAGGCCCTGTCTCAGCCCCAGCATTTT. Translation gives CAILGQALSQPQHF.

In this sample, this clonotype turned up many times. The V and J genes are TRBV7-9 and TRBJ2-5; D unclear. Trimming stripped 6 bases from V and 2 bases from J, with 1 base between. From germline, CDR1 is SEHNR and CDR2 FQNEAQ (reference sequence). This CDR3 has 10 residues. For the CDR3, the DNA is TGTGCCAGCAGACAAGAGACCCAGTACTTC. As protein: CASRQETQYF.